The T cell receptor beta chain under discussion was sequenced for a study of cytomegalovirus exposure and HLA in healthy donors. PCR employed 60 Vbeta and 13 Jbeta primers. Assay: immunoSEQ multiplex PCR; the TCRdb copy retains only in-frame clones and omits some. The sample lists about 130,000 clones, around 67% occurring once. The CDR3 length is 13 residues. Deletions cut 10 bases from V and 4 bases from J, with 11 bases between. The germline CDR1 and CDR2 sequences are SNHLY and FYNNEI. J is TRBJ1-6 and V is TRBV2, with D unresolved. Sequencing used PBMCs. The sequence was obtained from a man between 18 and 29 years old in good health and CMV-seropositive. In nucleotides, the CDR3 is TGTGCCACTATGGAGGATTATAATTCACCCCTCCACTTT. Translated, it gives CATMEDYNSPLHF.